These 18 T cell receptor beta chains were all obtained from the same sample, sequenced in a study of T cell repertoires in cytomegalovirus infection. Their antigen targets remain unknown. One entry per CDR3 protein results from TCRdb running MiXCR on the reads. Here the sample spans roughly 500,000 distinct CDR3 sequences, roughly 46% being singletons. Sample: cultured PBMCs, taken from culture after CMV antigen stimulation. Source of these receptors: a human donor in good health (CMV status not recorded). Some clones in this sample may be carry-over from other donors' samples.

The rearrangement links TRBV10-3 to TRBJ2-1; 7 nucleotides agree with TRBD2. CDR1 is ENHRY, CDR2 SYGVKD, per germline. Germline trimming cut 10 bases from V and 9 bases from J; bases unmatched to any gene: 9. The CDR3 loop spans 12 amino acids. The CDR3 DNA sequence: TGTGCCACCGAAACGGGAGGTGTTGAGCAGTTCTTC. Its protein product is CATETGGVEQFF.

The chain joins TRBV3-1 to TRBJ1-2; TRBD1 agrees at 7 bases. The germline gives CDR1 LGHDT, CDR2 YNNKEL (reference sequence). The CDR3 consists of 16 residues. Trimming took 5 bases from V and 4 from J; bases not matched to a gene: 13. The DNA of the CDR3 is TGTGCCAGCAGCAATACACGACAGGGAACCCGCTATGGCTACACCTTC. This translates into CASSNTRQGTRYGYTF. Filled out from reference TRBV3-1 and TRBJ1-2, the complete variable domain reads DTAVSQTPKYLVTQMGNDKSIKCEQNLGHDTMYWYKQDSKKFLKIMFSYNNKELIINETVPNRFSPKSPDKAHLNLHINSLELGDSAVYFCASSNTRQGTRYGYTFGSGTRLTVV.

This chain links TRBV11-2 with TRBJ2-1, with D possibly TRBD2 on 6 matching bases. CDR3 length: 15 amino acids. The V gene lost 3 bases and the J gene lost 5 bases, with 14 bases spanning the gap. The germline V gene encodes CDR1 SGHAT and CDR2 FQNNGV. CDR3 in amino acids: CASSLVRLGDNEQFF. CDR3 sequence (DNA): TGTGCCAGCAGCTTGGTTCGACTAGGGGACAATGAGCAGTTCTTC.

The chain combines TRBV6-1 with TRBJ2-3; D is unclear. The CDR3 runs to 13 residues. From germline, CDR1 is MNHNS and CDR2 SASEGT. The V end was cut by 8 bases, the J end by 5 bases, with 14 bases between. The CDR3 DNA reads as TGTGCCAGCTTAGTAAACCGATTAGATACGCAGTATTTT. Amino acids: CASLVNRLDTQYF.

In DNA form, the CDR3 reads TGCGCCAGCAGTAAACAGGGGGTGAACACTGAAGCTTTCTTT. This codes for CASSKQGVNTEAFF. This chain connects TRBV5-1 to TRBJ1-1, with 8 bases identical to TRBD1. V shed 5 bases, J shed 0 bases, and the junction held 3 bases outside the gene matches. Germline V gives CDR1 SGHRS, CDR2 YFSETQ. This CDR3 spans 14 amino acids. Full variable domain (rest looked up from reference TRBV5-1 and TRBJ1-1): KAGVTQTPRYLIKTRGQQVTLSCSPISGHRSVSWYQQTPGQGLQFLFEYFSETQRNKGNFPGRFSGRQFSNSRSEMNVSTLELGDSALYLCASSKQGVNTEAFFGQGTRLTVV.

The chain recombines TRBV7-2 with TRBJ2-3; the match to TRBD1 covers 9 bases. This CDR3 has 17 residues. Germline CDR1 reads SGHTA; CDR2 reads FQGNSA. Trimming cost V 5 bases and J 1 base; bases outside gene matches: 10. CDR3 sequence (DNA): TGTGCCAGCAGCCCGACCGGACAGGGGTCTGGCACAGATACGCAGTATTTT. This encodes CASSPTGQGSGTDTQYF.

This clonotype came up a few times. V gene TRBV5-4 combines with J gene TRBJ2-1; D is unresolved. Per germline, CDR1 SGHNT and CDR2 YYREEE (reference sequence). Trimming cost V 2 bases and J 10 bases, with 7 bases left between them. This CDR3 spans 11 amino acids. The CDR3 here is CASSFQQEQFF. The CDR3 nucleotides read TGTGCCAGCAGCTTCCAACAGGAGCAGTTCTTC. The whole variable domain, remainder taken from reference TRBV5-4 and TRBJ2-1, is ETGVTQSPTHLIKTRGQQVTLRCSSQSGHNTVSWYQQALGQGPQFIFQYYREEENGRGNFPPRFSGLQFPNYSSELNVNALELDDSALYLCASSFQQEQFFGPGTRLTVL.

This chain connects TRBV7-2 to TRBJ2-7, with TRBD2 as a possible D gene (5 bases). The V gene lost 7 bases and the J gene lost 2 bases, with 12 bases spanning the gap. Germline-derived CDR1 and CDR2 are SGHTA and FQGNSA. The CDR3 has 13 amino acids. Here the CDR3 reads CASTSPGTYEQYF. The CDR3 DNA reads TGTGCCAGCACCTCCCCGGGAACCTACGAGCAGTACTTC. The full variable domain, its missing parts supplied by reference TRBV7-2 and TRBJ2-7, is GAGVSQSPSNKVTEKGKDVELRCDPISGHTALYWYRQSLGQGLEFLIYFQGNSAPDKSGLPSDRFSAERTGGSVSTLTIQRTQQEDSAVYLCASTSPGTYEQYFGPGTRLTVT.

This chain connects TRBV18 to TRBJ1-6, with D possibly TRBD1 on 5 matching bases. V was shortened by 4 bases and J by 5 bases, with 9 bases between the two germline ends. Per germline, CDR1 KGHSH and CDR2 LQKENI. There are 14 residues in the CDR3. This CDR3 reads CASSQGKDNSPLHF. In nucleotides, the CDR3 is TGTGCCAGCTCACAGGGGAAGGATAATTCACCCCTCCACTTT.

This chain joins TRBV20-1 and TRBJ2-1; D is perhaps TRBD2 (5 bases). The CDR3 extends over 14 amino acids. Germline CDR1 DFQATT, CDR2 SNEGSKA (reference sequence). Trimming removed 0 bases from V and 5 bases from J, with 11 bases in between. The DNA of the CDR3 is TGCAGTGCTAGAGAGGGGAGTCGGGACAATGAGCAGTTCTTC. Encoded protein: CSAREGSRDNEQFF.

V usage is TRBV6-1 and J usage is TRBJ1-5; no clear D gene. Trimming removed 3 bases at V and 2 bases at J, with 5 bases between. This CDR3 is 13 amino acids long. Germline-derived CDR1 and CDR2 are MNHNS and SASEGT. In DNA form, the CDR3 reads TGTGCCAGCAGTGACATCCGCAATCAGCCCCAGCATTTT. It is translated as CASSDIRNQPQHF.

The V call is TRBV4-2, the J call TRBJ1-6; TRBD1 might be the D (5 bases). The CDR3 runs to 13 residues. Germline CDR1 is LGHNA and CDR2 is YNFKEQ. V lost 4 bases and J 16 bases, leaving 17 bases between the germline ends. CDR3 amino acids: CASSPLTLGVLHF. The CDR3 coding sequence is TGTGCCAGCAGCCCCCTCACTTTGGGGGTTCTCCACTTT.

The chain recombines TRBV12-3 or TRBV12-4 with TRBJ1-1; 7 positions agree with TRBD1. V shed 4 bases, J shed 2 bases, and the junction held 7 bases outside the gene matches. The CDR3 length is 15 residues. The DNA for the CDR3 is TGTGCCAGCAGTTCTAACCCAGGGGGTAACACTGAAGCTTTCTTT. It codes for CASSSNPGGNTEAFF.

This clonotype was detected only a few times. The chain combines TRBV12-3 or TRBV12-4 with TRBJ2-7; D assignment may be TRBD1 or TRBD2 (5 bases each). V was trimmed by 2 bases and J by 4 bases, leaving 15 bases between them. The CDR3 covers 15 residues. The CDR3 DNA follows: TGTGCCAGCAGTTTACAGGTGGGGGATGGATACGAGCAGTACTTC. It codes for CASSLQVGDGYEQYF.

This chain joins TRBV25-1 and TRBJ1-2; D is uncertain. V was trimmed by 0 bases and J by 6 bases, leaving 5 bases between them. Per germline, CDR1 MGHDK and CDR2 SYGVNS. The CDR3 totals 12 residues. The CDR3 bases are TGTGCCAGCAGTGAATATGGGGATGGCTACACCTTC. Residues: CASSEYGDGYTF.

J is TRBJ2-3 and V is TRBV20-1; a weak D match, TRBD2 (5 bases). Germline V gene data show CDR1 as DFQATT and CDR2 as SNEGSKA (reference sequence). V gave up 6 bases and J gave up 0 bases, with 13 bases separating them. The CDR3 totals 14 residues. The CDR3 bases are TGCAGTGCCCTGGACTGGGGAAGCACAGATACGCAGTATTTT. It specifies CSALDWGSTDTQYF.

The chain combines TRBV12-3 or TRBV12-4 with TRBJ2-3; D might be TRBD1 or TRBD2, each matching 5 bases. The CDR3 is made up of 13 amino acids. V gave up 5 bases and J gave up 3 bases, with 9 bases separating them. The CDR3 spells CASSEGPTDTQYF. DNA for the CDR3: TGTGCCAGCAGTGAGGGACCGACAGATACGCAGTATTTT.

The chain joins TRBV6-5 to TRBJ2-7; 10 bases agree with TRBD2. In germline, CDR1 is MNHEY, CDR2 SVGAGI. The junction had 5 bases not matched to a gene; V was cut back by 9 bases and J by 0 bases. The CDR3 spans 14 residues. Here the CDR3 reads CASEGLADSYEQYF. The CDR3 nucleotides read TGTGCCAGTGAAGGACTAGCGGACTCCTACGAGCAGTACTTC.